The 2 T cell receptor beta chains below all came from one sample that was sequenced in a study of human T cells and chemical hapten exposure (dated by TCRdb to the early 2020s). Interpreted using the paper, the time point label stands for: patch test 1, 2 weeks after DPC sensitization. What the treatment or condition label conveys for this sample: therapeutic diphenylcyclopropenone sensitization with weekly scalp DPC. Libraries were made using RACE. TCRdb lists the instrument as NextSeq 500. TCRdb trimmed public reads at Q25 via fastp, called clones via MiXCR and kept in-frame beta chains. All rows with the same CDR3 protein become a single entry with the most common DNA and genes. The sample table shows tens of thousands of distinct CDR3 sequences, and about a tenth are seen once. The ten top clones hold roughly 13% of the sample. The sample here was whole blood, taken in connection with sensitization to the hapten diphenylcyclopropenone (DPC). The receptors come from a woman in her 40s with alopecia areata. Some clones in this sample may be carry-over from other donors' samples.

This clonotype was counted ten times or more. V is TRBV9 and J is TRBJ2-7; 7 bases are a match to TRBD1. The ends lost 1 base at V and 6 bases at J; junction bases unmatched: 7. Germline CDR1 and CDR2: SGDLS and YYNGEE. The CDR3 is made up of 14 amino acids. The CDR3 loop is CASSVSDRASEQYF. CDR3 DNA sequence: TGTGCCAGCAGCGTAAGTGACAGGGCTTCCGAGCAGTACTTC.

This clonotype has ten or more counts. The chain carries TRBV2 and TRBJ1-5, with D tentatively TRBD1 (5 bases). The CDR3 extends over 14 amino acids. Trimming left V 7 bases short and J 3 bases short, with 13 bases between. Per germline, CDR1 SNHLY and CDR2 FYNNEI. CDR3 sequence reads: CASNPDSLNQPQHF. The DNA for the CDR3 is TGTGCCAGCAACCCCGACAGCCTCAATCAGCCCCAGCATTTT.